A single sample gave rise to the 4 T cell receptor beta chains below, sequenced in a study of vaccination and CD4 T cells after COVID-19. These receptors are not linked to any known antigen. This sample's treatment: approximately nine-day PBMC culture with coronavirus spike peptide pools or control peptides (ViraFEST assay). Sequencing of cultured CD4+ T cell DNA used the Oncomine TCR Beta short-read assay. In TCRdb, the PCR reads were re-called with MiXCR into one record per CDR3 protein. The profile shows about 20,000 distinct CDR3 sequences, around half of them singletons. Source: CD4+ T cells from blood, cultured in vitro, taken before SARS-CoV-2 vaccination. The source is a human donor who had recovered from COVID-19.

This clonotype was recorded a few times. The genes are TRBV2 and TRBJ2-2; 7 nucleotides line up with TRBD1. The CDR3 is 14 residues long. With V trimmed by 6 bases and J by 7 bases, 8 bases remained unmatched. Germline CDR1 and CDR2: SNHLY and FYNNEI. The CDR3 coding sequence is TGTGCCAGCAGGGTAGACAGGGCTGGCGGGGAGCTGTTTTTT. It encodes CASRVDRAGGELFF.

The chain has TRBV25-1 and TRBJ2-3, with 8 nucleotides matching TRBD1. This CDR3 is 15 amino acids long. CDR1 is MGHDK, CDR2 SYGVNS, per germline. Trimming at V came to 4 bases and at J to 6 bases, leaving 9 bases not matched to a gene. The CDR3 bases are TGTGCCAGCAGTGCCTCCAGGGGGCTCACGGATACGCAGTATTTT. It yields the protein CASSASRGLTDTQYF.

The chain couples TRBV28 to TRBJ2-3; TRBD1 might be the D (5 bases). The germline V gene has CDR1 MDHEN and CDR2 SYDVKM. Trimming pared 5 bases from V and 14 bases from J, leaving 20 bases between. This CDR3 has 13 amino acids. The DNA of the CDR3 is TGTGCCAGCAGTCCCTCTCCGGTGATAAGGGGGTATTTT. Its protein is CASSPSPVIRGYF. Full variable domain (outside the CDR3, taken from reference TRBV28 and TRBJ2-3): DVKVTQSSRYLVKRTGEKVFLECVQDMDHENMFWYRQDPGLGLRLIYFSYDVKMKEKGDIPEGYSVSREKKERFSLILESASTNQTSMYLCASSPSPVIRGYFGPGTRLTVL.

Only a few counts were recorded for this clonotype. The chain uses TRBV10-3 and TRBJ2-5; no reliable D call. Germline CDR1 is ENHRY and CDR2 is SYGVKD. Deletions cut 10 bases from V and 0 bases from J, with 9 bases between. This CDR3 has 12 amino acids. The chain's CDR3 is CATTGNQETQYF. CDR3 DNA: TGTGCCACCACGGGTAACCAAGAGACCCAGTACTTC.